This T cell receptor (beta chain) is drawn from a study of T cells after yellow fever vaccination. Across the study: SMART-Seq v4 Ultra Low Input prepared libraries from low-cell fractions.

By 5'RACE template switching, TCR cDNA was produced, with a universal primer site and UMIs added in the process. Using its own MiXCR run on the 5' RACE reads, TCRdb lists one record per CDR3 protein. This sample carries 90,000 to 150,000 distinct CDR3 sequences, about 6.8% of them seen once, and the ten largest clones take approximately 2.7%. Comment on this clonotype: Its antigen remains unknown. This may be a read error, as it is one base from a much larger clone.

The study, taken as a whole, reports: Most primary-vaccination clones reappeared after the booster (about 97% CD4, about 87% CD8). Peak timing came faster in the weaker secondary response, day 5 versus 15.

CDR3 length: 13 residues. V was trimmed by 8 bases and J by 10 bases, leaving 15 bases between them. Germline-derived CDR1 and CDR2 are MNHNY and SVGAGI (reference sequence). The clonotype was recovered from a man aged 18 to 29 who received the YFV17D yellow fever vaccine. The source was CD4+ T cells sorted from PBMCs, collected roughly 47 days after the first yellow fever vaccination. The rearrangement links TRBV6-6 to TRBJ2-6; D not certain. CDR3 residues: CASGEPARNVLTF. The CDR3 DNA sequence: TGTGCCAGCGGCGAACCCGCACGTAACGTCCTGACTTTC.